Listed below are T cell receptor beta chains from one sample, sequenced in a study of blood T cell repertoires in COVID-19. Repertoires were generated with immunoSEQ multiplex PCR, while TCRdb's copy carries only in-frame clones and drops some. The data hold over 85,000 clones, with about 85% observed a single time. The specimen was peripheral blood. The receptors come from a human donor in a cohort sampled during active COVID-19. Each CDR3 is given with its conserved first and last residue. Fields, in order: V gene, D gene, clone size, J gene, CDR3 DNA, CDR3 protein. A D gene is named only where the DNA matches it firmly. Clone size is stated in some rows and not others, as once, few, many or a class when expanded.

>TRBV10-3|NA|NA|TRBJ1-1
TGTGCCATCAGTGAGTCAGGGGGAGGGACTGAAGCTTTCTTT
CAISESGGGTEAFF
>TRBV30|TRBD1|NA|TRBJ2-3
TGTGCCCAAAACAGGGGGCGCTCAGATACGCAGTATTTT
CAQNRGRSDTQYF
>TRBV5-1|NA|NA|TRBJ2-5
TGCGCCAGCAGCTTGGTCGGGGAGCCCCAAGAGACCCAGTACTTC
CASSLVGEPQETQYF
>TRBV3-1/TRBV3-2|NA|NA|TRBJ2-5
TGTGCCAGCAGCCTGTCCCAGTCCGGGGGATTGAGGGAGACCCAGTACTTC
CASSLSQSGGLRETQYF
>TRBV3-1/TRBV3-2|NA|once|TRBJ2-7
TGTGCCAGCACCCACTTTCGAGGCTACGAGCAGTACTTC
CASTHFRGYEQYF
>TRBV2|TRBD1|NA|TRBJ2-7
TGTGCCAGTCACTCACAGGGGTTCGAGCAGTACTTC
CASHSQGFEQYF
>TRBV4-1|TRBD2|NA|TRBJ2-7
TGCGCCAGCAGTCGGGGACTAGGTTCCTACGAGCAGTACTTC
CASSRGLGSYEQYF
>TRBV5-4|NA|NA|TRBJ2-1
TGTGCCAGCAGCTTGGAAACTAGCTGGGGTGAGCAGTTCTTC
CASSLETSWGEQFF
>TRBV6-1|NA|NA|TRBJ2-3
TGTGCCAGCAGTGAGCGGATTGACGATACGCAGTATTTT
CASSERIDDTQYF
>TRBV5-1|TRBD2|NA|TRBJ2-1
TGCGCCAGCAGCAAAGCGGGGGGTTCCTACAATGAGCAGTTCTTC
CASSKAGGSYNEQFF
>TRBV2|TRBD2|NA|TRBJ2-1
TGTGCCAGCAATGCCGGGACTAGCGACTACAATGAGCAGTTCTTC
CASNAGTSDYNEQFF
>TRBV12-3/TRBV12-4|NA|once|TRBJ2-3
TGTGCCAGCAGTTCGACAGATACGCAGTATTTT
CASSSTDTQYF
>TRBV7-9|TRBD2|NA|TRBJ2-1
TGTGCCAGCAGCTTCGCCGGGACTAGACCCGCCAATGAGCAGTTCTTC
CASSFAGTRPANEQFF
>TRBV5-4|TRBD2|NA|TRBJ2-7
TGTGCCAGCAGCGTCAGGGTAGCGGGAGCTTACGAGCAGTACTTC
CASSVRVAGAYEQYF
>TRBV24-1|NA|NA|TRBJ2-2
TGTGCCACCAGTGATCGTCCTGGACAGAGTAACACCGGGGAGCTGTTTTTT
CATSDRPGQSNTGELFF
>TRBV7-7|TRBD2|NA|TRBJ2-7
TGTGCTAGCAGCGCATCACCAAGCGGGGACTACGAGCAGTACTTC
CASSASPSGDYEQYF
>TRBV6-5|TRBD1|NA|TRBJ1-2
TGTGCCACCGTAGGACAGGGTAACTATGGCTACACCTTC
CATVGQGNYGYTF
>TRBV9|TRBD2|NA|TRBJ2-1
TGTGCCAGCAGCGTAGCTACGTGGGGGGGGTCCTACAATGAGCAGTTCTTC
CASSVATWGGSYNEQFF
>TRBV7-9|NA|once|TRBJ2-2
TGTGCCAGCAGCACGGGGCGCGGGACGGCTTTTAGGAGCAAAGGGGAGCTGTTTTTT
CASSTGRGTAFRSKGELFF
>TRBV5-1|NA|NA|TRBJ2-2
TGCGCCAGCAGCTTGGGACAGACAAACACCGGGGAGCTGTTTTTT
CASSLGQTNTGELFF
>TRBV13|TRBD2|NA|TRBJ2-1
TGTGCCAGCAGCCTTCCCGGGACTAGCGGGGGGGAAGGGCAGTTCTTC
CASSLPGTSGGEGQFF
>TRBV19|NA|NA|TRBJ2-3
TGTGCCAGTAGTATCGGACAGTCCAGCACAGATACGCAGTATTTT
CASSIGQSSTDTQYF
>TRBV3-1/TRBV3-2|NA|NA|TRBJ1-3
TGTGCCAGCAGCCACGGGTCTGGAAACACCATATATTTT
CASSHGSGNTIYF
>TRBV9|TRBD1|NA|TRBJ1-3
TGTGCCAGCAGCACGGGACAGGGGGGCAACACCATATATTTT
CASSTGQGGNTIYF
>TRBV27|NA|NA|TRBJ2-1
TGTGCCAGCAGAGTGGGGGGACCCTACAATGAGCAGTTCTTC
CASRVGGPYNEQFF
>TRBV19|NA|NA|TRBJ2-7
TGTGCCAGTAGTATCGGGGGACGGGGGAACTACGAGCAGTACTTC
CASSIGGRGNYEQYF
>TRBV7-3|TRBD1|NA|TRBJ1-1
TGTGCCAGCAGCCGGACCCGGGACAGCATGAACACTGAAGCTTTCTTT
CASSRTRDSMNTEAFF
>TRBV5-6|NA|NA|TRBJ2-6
TGTGCCAGCAGCGTCCGGGGTTCTGGGGCCAACGTCCTGACTTTC
CASSVRGSGANVLTF
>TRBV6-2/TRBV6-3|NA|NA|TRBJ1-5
TGTGCCAGCAGTTATGGAGCGGCTTTGGGGGGTCAGCCCCAGCATTTT
CASSYGAALGGQPQHF
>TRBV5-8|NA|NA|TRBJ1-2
TGTGCCAGCAGCTCGACAGGCCTTCGGACTAACTATGGCTACACCTTC
CASSSTGLRTNYGYTF
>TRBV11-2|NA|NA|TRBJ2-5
TGTGCCAGCGCGGGACAGAGTCAAGAGACCCAGTACTTC
CASAGQSQETQYF
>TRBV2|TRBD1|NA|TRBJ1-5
TGTGCCAGCAGTGGGCAGGGGGCCAATCAGCCCCAGCATTTT
CASSGQGANQPQHF
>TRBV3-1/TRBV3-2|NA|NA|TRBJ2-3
TGTGCCAGCAGCCACCCTCGCCCCGGGACTGCGCAGTATTTT
CASSHPRPGTAQYF
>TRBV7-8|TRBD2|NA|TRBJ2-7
TGTGCCAGCAGCTTGTACCTGAGGACTAGCGGGAGAGACGAGCAGTACTTC
CASSLYLRTSGRDEQYF
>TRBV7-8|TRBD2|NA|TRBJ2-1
TGTGCCAGCAGCTTAGCGTATACGGGAGGGAGCTACAATGAGCAGTTCTTC
CASSLAYTGGSYNEQFF
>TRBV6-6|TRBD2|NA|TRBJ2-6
TGTGCCAGCAGTCCCGGACTAGCGGGCTCCTCTGGGGCCAACGTCCTGACTTTC
CASSPGLAGSSGANVLTF
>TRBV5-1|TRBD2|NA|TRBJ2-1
TGCGCCAGCAGCTTGGTGGTAGCGGGATCATCCTACAATGAGCAGTTCTTC
CASSLVVAGSSYNEQFF
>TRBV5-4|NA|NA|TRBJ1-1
TGTGCCAGCAGCATAGACAGGCCGGTTAAGACTGAAGCTTTCTTT
CASSIDRPVKTEAFF
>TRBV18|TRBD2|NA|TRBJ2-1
TGTGCCAGCTCACCACGCCTAGCGGGAGTTGGCAATGAGCAGTTCTTC
CASSPRLAGVGNEQFF
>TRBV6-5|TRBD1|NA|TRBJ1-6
TGTGCCAGCAGGCGGGACAGCAATAATTCACCCCTCCACTTT
CASRRDSNNSPLHF
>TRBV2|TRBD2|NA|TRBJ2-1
TGTGCCAGCAGTAGGACTAGCGGGGGGGGCTACAGTTACAATGAGCAGTTCTTC
CASSRTSGGGYSYNEQFF
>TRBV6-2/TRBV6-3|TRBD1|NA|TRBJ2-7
TGTGCCAGCAGTTACCGAGGACAGGCCAACTACGAGCAGTACTTC
CASSYRGQANYEQYF
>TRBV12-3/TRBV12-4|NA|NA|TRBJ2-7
TGTGCCAGCAGCCCAGGGTTATCCTACGAGCAGTACTTC
CASSPGLSYEQYF
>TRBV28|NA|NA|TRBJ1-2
TGTGCCAGCAGTTTAATCCAATCTGTCGGGGGCTACACCTTC
CASSLIQSVGGYTF
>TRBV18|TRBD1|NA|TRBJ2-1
TGTGCCAGCGCCTTAAACAGGGGGTCTGATGAGCAGTTCTTC
CASALNRGSDEQFF
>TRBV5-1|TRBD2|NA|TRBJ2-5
TGCGCCAGCAGCTTGGCCGGGACTAGCGGGGGTCAAGAGACCCAGTACTTC
CASSLAGTSGGQETQYF
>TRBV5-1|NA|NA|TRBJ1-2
TGCGCCAGCAGCTTGGCTCCAGGGGATGGCTACACCTTC
CASSLAPGDGYTF
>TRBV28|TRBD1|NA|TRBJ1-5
TGTGCCAGCAGTTTAGGTGCAGGGGGCGTGAATCAGCCCCAGCATTTT
CASSLGAGGVNQPQHF
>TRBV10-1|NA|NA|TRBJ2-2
TGCGCCAGCAAGGGGGACGGGGAGCTGTTTTTT
CASKGDGELFF
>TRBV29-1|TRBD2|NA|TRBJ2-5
TGCAGCGTTGCTTTTGGCGGGGGGGCCTGGGAGACCCAGTACTTC
CSVAFGGGAWETQYF
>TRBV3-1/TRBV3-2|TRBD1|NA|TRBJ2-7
TGTGCCAGCAGCCAAGCTCGGGACAGTCTTTCCGAGCAGTACTTC
CASSQARDSLSEQYF
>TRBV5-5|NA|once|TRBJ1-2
TGTGCCAGCAGCTTGGAAGGGGCCCACCCCGGGGGCTACACCTTC
CASSLEGAHPGGYTF
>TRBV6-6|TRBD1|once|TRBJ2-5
TGTGCCAGCAGTTTCACAGGGGAAGAGACCCAGTACTTC
CASSFTGEETQYF
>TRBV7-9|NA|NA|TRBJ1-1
TGTGCCAGCAGCTCCCCAATTCCAGGGGTAAGGGAAAACACTGAAGCTTTCTTT
CASSSPIPGVRENTEAFF
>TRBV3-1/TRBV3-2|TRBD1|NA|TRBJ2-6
TGTGCCAGCAGCCGAGCGGGGACAGGGACCTCTGGGGCCAACGTCCTGACTTTC
CASSRAGTGTSGANVLTF